This T cell receptor beta chain was captured by sequencing in a study of Tregs in tolerant kidney transplant recipients. Study-wide findings and caveats: Activated donor B cell expansion appeared to reveal the most relevant donor-specific TCRbeta repertoire. This study did not directly address biological reproducibility. Validation in larger populations is needed because few patients were studied.

Thawed PBMCs were FACS-sorted into unstimulated CD4+CD25+CD127- regulatory T cells, CD4+CD25- non-regulatory cells, CD4 and CD8 cells. Worth noting for this clone: The antigen is unknown.

V was cut by 5 bases and J by 4 bases, with 12 bases left in between. CDR1 is LGHNT, CDR2 FRNRAP, per germline. There are 15 residues in the CDR3. TCRdb's copy holds only in-frame clones and misses some; the assay was immunoSEQ multiplex PCR. The sample comprises about 73,000 clones, around 98% of which are singletons, and approximately 0.56% rests with the top ten. V is TRBV12-5 and J is TRBJ1-6, with a tentative D call TRBD1 (6 bases). This specimen was CD4+ T cells from blood, taken before the transplant. The receptor was isolated from a human donor who received a combined kidney and bone marrow transplant. CDR3 sequence (DNA): TGTGCTAGTGGTCCCCCTGGACAGTATAATTCACCCCTCCACTTT. Its translation: CASGPPGQYNSPLHF.